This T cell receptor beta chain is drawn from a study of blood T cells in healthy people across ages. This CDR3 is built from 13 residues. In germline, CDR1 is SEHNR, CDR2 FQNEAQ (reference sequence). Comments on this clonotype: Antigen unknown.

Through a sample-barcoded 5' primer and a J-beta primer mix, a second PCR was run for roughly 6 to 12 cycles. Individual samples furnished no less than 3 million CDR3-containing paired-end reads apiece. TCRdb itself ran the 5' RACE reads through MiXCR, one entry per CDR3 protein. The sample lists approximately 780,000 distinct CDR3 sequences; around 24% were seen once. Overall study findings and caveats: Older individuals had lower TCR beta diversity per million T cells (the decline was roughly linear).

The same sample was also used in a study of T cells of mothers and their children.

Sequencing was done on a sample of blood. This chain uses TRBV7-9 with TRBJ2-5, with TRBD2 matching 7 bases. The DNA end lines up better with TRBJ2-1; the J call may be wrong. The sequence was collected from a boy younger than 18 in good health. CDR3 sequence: CASSLLAGEEQFF. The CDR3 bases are TGTGCCAGCAGCCTCTTAGCGGGTGAAGAGCAGTTCTTC.